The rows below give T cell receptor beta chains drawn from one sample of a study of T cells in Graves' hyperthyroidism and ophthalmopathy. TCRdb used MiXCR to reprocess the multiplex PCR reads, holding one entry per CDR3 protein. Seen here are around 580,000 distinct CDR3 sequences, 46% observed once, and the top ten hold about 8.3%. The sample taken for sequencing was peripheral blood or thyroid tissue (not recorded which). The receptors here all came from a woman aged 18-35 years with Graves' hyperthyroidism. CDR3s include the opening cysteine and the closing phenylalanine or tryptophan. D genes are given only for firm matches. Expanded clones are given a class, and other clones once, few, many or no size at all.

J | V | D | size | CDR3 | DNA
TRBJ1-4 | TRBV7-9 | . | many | CASSRSGQINEKLFF | TGTGCCAGCAGCCGAAGCGGACAGATTAATGAAAAACTGTTTTTT
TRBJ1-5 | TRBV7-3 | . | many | CASSLHGNQPQHF | TGTGCCAGCAGCTTACACGGGAATCAGCCCCAGCATTTT
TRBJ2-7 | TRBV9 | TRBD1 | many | CASSGGQGTYEQYF | TGTGCCAGCAGCGGCGGACAGGGAACCTACGAGCAGTACTTC
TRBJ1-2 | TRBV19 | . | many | CASSLSTNYGYTF | TGTGCCAGTAGTCTCAGTACTAACTATGGCTACACCTTC
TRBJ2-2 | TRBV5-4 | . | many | CASKGDNTGELFF | TGTGCCAGCAAAGGAGATAACACCGGGGAGCTGTTTTTT
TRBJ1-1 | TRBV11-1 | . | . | CASSFGGSPEAFF | TGTGCCAGCAGCTTTGGAGGGTCCCCTGAAGCTTTCTTT
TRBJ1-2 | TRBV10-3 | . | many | CAISDNIKGTEGYGYTF | TGTGCCATCAGTGATAACATCAAAGGCACTGAGGGCTATGGCTACACCTTC
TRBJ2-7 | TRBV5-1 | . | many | CASSARGAAYEQYF | TGCGCCAGCAGCGCCAGGGGGGCCGCCTACGAGCAGTACTTC
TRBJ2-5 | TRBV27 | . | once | CASCRDANLETQYF | TGTGCCAGCTGCCGGGACGCCAATTTGGAGACCCAGTACTTC
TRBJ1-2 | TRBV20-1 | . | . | CSARGHAGGYTF | TGCAGTGCTAGAGGACACGCGGGAGGCTACACCTTC
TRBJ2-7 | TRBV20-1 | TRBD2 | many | CSASVRAGGPNYEQYF | TGCAGTGCTAGTGTGAGGGCGGGAGGGCCGAACTACGAGCAGTACTTC
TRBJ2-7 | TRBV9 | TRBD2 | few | CASSVPYERETYNEQYF | TGTGCCAGCAGCGTTCCTTATGAGCGGGAAACCTATAACGAGCAGTACTTC
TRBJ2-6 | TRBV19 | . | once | CASSIMDSGANVLTF | TGTGCCAGTAGTATAATGGACTCTGGGGCCAACGTCCTGACTTTC
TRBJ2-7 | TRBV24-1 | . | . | CARDARDIQSYEQYF | TGTGCTAGAGATGCTAGGGACATCCAGTCCTACGAGCAGTACTTC
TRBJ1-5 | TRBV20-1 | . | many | CSATSGEQPQHF | TGCAGTGCGACATCCGGGGAGCAGCCCCAGCATTTT
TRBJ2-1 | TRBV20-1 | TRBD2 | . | CSAREMRSGKSSYNEQFF | TGCAGTGCTAGAGAGATGAGGAGCGGGAAGAGCTCCTACAATGAGCAGTTCTTC
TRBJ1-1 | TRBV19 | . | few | CASSQGRNTEVFF | TGTGCCAGTTCCCAAGGCAGGAACACTGAAGTTTTCTTT
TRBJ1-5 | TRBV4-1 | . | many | CASSQEPGYNQPQHF | TGCGCCAGCAGCCAAGAACCCGGGTACAATCAGCCCCAGCATTTT
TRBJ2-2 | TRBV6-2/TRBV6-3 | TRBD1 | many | CASSYPTGAENTGELFF | TGTGCCAGCAGTTACCCGACAGGGGCTGAAAACACCGGGGAGCTGTTTTTT
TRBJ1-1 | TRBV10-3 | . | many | CAISDRVGSTEAFF | TGTGCCATCAGTGACAGGGTTGGGAGCACTGAAGCTTTCTTT
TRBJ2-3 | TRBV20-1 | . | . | CSPDTQYF | TGCAGTCCAGATACGCAGTATTTT
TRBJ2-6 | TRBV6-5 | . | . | CASSTWTGANVLTF | TGTGCCAGCAGTACGTGGACAGGGGCCAACGTCCTGACTTTC
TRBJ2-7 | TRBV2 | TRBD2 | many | CASSELAGKQYF | TGTGCCAGCAGTGAACTAGCGGGAAAGCAGTACTTC
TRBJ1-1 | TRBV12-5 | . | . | CASSHRDGNTEAFF | TGTGCCAGCAGCCACCGGGACGGGAACACTGAAGCTTTCTTT
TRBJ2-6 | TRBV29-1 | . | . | CSVEVNGANVLTF | TGCAGCGTTGAAGTGAACGGGGCCAACGTCCTGACTTTC
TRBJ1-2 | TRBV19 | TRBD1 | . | CASIRGQEAGYGYTF | TGTGCCAGTATAAGGGGACAGGAGGCTGGGTATGGCTACACCTTC
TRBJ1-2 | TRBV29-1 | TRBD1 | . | CSVQGQGSHGYTF | TGCAGCGTCCAAGGACAGGGCAGCCATGGCTACACCTTC
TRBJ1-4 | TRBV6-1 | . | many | CASSQGNEKLFF | TGTGCCAGCTCACAAGGGAATGAAAAACTGTTTTTT
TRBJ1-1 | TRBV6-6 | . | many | CASKQGDTEAFF | TGTGCCAGCAAACAGGGAGACACTGAAGCTTTCTTT
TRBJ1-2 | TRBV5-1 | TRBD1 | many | CASSLAPRDRDDGYTF | TGCGCCAGCAGCTTGGCTCCCCGGGACAGGGACGACGGCTACACCTTC
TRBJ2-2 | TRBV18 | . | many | CASSGGVNTGELFF | TGTGCCAGCTCAGGTGGAGTGAACACCGGGGAGCTGTTTTTT
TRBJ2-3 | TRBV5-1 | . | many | CASSLGGPGPTDTQYF | TGCGCCAGCAGCTTGGGAGGACCGGGACCCACAGATACGCAGTATTTT
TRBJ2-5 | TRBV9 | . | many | CASSVAGARGDQYF | TGTGCCAGCAGCGTTGCTGGAGCCAGGGGGGACCAGTACTTC
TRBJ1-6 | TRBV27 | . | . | CASSLIGRVHSPLHF | TGTGCCAGCAGTTTAATAGGCAGGGTACATTCACCCCTCCACTTT
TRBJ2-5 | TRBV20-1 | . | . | CSARVQAQYF | TGCAGTGCTAGAGTCCAGGCCCAGTACTTC
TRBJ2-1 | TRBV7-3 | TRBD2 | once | CASITSGSYEQFF | TGTGCCAGTATTACTAGCGGGAGCTATGAGCAGTTCTTC
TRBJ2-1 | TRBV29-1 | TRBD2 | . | CSVYKSLAGGPNEQFF | TGCAGCGTTTACAAGTCTCTAGCGGGAGGGCCAAATGAGCAGTTCTTC
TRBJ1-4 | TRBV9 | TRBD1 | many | CATDAGTGKEKLFF | TGTGCCACCGATGCCGGGACAGGGAAAGAAAAACTGTTTTTT
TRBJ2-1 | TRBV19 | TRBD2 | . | CASSIPAGGSYNEQFF | TGTGCCAGTAGTATCCCAGCGGGAGGATCCTACAATGAGCAGTTCTTC
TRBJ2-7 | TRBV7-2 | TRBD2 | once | CASSLGTSGRDYEQYF | TGTGCCAGCAGCTTAGGGACTAGCGGGAGGGACTACGAGCAGTACTTC
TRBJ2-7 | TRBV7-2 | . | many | CASSLVGTVAYEQYF | TGTGCCAGCAGCTTAGTGGGGACTGTTGCCTACGAGCAGTACTTC
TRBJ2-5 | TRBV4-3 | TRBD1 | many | CASSRTGGVGETQYF | TGCGCCAGCAGCCGAACAGGGGGCGTGGGGGAGACCCAGTACTTC
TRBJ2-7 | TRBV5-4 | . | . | CASSLPAQGQYF | TGTGCCAGCAGCTTACCAGCCCAGGGGCAGTACTTC
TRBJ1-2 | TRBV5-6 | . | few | CAAARDYYGYTF | TGTGCCGCCGCCCGGGATTACTATGGCTACACCTTC
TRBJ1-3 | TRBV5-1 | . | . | CASSLPPPGKEDFGNTIYF | TGCGCCAGCAGCTTACCACCCCCGGGGAAGGAAGACTTTGGAAACACCATATATTTT